The 8 T cell receptor beta chains listed next were all sequenced from one sample in a study of T cells in Graves' hyperthyroidism and ophthalmopathy. What was amplified from RNA transcripts were TCR beta CDR3 regions. First-round RT-PCR of the TCR CDR3 relied on the HTBI primer set. TCRdb re-derived calls from the multiplex PCR reads in MiXCR, one entry per CDR3 protein. The sample consists of 540,000 or so distinct CDR3 sequences, roughly 46% of them appearing once. The sample comprised peripheral blood or thyroid tissue (not recorded which). The receptor source for this set is an adult woman with Graves' disease, either hyperthyroidism or ophthalmopathy (not recorded which).

Ten or more counts support this clonotype. The V gene is TRBV2, the J gene TRBJ1-1, with D unclear. CDR1 and CDR2 (germline): SNHLY, FYNNEI. Trimming took 5 bases from V and 0 from J, leaving 7 bases between them. This CDR3 spans 13 amino acids. CDR3 in DNA: TGTGCCAGCAGTCATCCAATGAACACTGAAGCTTTCTTT. Its translation is CASSHPMNTEAFF.

This clonotype occurred many times. This chain links TRBV2 with TRBJ2-7; D remains ambiguous. Trimming pared 1 base from V and 2 bases from J, leaving 9 bases between. The CDR3 has 14 residues. Germline-derived CDR1 and CDR2 are SNHLY and FYNNEI. The CDR3 here is CASSEEVRTYEQYF. The CDR3 coding sequence is TGTGCCAGCAGTGAAGAGGTACGGACCTACGAGCAGTACTTC.

The chain carries TRBV7-8 and TRBJ2-7; no firm D call. The V end lost 5 bases, the J end lost 12 bases, and 11 bases lay between the germline ends. The CDR3 is made up of 10 amino acids. CDR1 and CDR2 (germline): SGHVS, FQNEAQ. CDR3 sequence reads: CASSPEPTYF. CDR3 bases: TGTGCCAGCAGCCCGGAGCCGACGTACTTC.

This sequence joins TRBV29-1 and TRBJ1-2; TRBD1 aligns across 7 bases. The CDR3 covers 14 residues. The germline V gene has CDR1 SQVTM and CDR2 ANQGSEA. V shed 5 bases and J 1 base; nucleotides not matched to a gene: 7. The CDR3 loop reads CSVLTGSFNYGYTF. In DNA, the CDR3 is TGCAGCGTTCTGACAGGGTCGTTTAACTATGGCTACACCTTC.

The rearrangement uses TRBV29-1 and TRBJ1-2; 11 bases align to TRBD1. V shed 8 bases, J shed 7 bases, and the junction held 6 bases outside the gene matches. This CDR3 has 12 residues. CDR1 is SQVTM and CDR2 is ANQGSEA in the germline V gene. CDR3 nucleotide sequence: TGCAGCTTCGGACAGGGGGCGTCTGGCTACACCTTC. As protein: CSFGQGASGYTF.

The genes are TRBV7-9 and TRBJ1-2; D is perhaps TRBD1 (5 bases). V dropped 3 bases and J dropped 5 bases, with 13 bases sitting between them. The CDR3 length is 14 residues. The germline V gene encodes CDR1 SEHNR and CDR2 FQNEAQ (reference sequence). The CDR3 nucleotides are TGTGCCAGCAGCTTTAGGAGGGGATATTATGGCTACACCTTC. Its translation: CASSFRRGYYGYTF. Variable domain in full (rest from reference TRBV7-9 and TRBJ1-2): DTGVSQNPRHKITKRGQNVTFRCDPISEHNRLYWYRQTLGQGPEFLTYFQNEAQLEKSRLLSDRFSAERPKGSFSTLEIQRTEQGDSAMYLCASSFRRGYYGYTFGSGTRLTVV.

This clonotype has only one observation. The chain is built from TRBV10-3 and TRBJ1-6; 7 nucleotides match TRBD1. The CDR3 is 14 amino acids. V was clipped by 2 bases and J by 14 bases; unmatched bases: 9. In germline, CDR1 is ENHRY, CDR2 SYGVKD. The CDR3 DNA follows: TGTGCCATCAGTGAGGACAGGGCCCCTTGGGCCCTCCACTTT. Translating it yields CAISEDRAPWALHF.

This clonotype occurred many times. The rearrangement joins TRBV7-2 to TRBJ2-7; D unresolved. Trimming left V 1 base short and J 9 bases short, with 13 bases between. Germline V gene data show CDR1 as SGHTA and CDR2 as FQGNSA. The CDR3 loop spans 13 amino acids. This CDR3 reads CASSLEANQWQYF. The CDR3 nucleotides are TGTGCCAGCAGCTTAGAGGCAAATCAGTGGCAGTACTTC. The complete variable domain, with remaining parts taken from reference TRBV7-2 and TRBJ2-7, reads GAGVSQSPSNKVTEKGKDVELRCDPISGHTALYWYRQSLGQGLEFLIYFQGNSAPDKSGLPSDRFSAERTGGSVSTLTIQRTQQEDSAVYLCASSLEANQWQYFGPGTRLTVT.